This is a list of T cell receptor beta chains from one sample in a study of beta chain features in type 1 diabetes. Libraries were prepared by immunoSEQ multiplex PCR; TCRdb keeps only in-frame clonotypes and omits some of them. The sample carries under 250,000 clones, approximately 15% recorded once. The sequencing sample was made of naive CD4+ T cells from blood. The receptors derive from a man aged 25 to 40 with type 1 diabetes. CDR3s include the opening cysteine and the closing phenylalanine or tryptophan. D genes are given only for firm matches. Only part of the rows carry a size: once, few, many, or a class if the clone is expanded.

cdr3_aa: CASSGTGGLGANVLTF
cdr3_nt: TGTGCCAGCAGTGGGACAGGGGGTTTAGGGGCCAACGTCCTGACTTTC
j_call: TRBJ2-6
v_call: TRBV2
d_call: TRBD1
clone_size: .

cdr3_aa: CAWSPTGQGRSFF
cdr3_nt: TGTGCCTGGAGCCCGACAGGACAGGGGAGGTCGTTCTTC
j_call: TRBJ2-1
v_call: TRBV30
d_call: TRBD1
clone_size: few

cdr3_aa: CASSLGPSGNTIYF
cdr3_nt: TGTGCCAGCAGCTTAGGTCCTTCTGGAAACACCATATATTTT
j_call: TRBJ1-3
v_call: TRBV11-3
d_call: .
clone_size: .

cdr3_aa: CASSLFWGQTNGYTF
cdr3_nt: TGTGCCAGCAGCTTATTCTGGGGGCAAACTAATGGCTACACCTTC
j_call: TRBJ1-2
v_call: TRBV7-2
d_call: .
clone_size: few

cdr3_aa: CASSLTSYGEQYF
cdr3_nt: TGTGCCAGCAGCTTGACTAGCTACGGCGAGCAGTACTTC
j_call: TRBJ2-7
v_call: TRBV7-2
d_call: TRBD2
clone_size: .

cdr3_aa: CASSSSGGTGANVLTF
cdr3_nt: TGCGCCAGCAGCTCATCAGGGGGGACTGGGGCCAACGTCCTGACTTTC
j_call: TRBJ2-6
v_call: TRBV5-1
d_call: .
clone_size: .

cdr3_aa: CSALPTPGWTEAFF
cdr3_nt: TGCAGCGCCCTACCAACACCGGGGTGGACTGAAGCTTTCTTT
j_call: TRBJ1-1
v_call: TRBV29-1
d_call: .
clone_size: .

cdr3_aa: CASTQTLPGELFF
cdr3_nt: TGTGCCAGCACCCAGACTTTACCCGGGGAGCTGTTTTTT
j_call: TRBJ2-2
v_call: TRBV2
d_call: .
clone_size: few

cdr3_aa: CASSLAGGTGNTIYF
cdr3_nt: TGTGCCAGCAGCTTAGCTGGGGGCACTGGAAACACCATATATTTT
j_call: TRBJ1-3
v_call: TRBV7-9
d_call: .
clone_size: few

cdr3_aa: CASSRSGTGDLYEQYF
cdr3_nt: TGTGCCAGTAGTAGATCCGGGACAGGAGACCTCTACGAGCAGTACTTC
j_call: TRBJ2-7
v_call: TRBV19
d_call: TRBD1
clone_size: .

cdr3_aa: CASSLGPDTEWPQHF
cdr3_nt: TGTGCCAGCAGCTTGGGTCCGGACACGGAATGGCCCCAGCATTTT
j_call: TRBJ1-5
v_call: TRBV5-4
d_call: .
clone_size: few

cdr3_aa: CSVDGGINTEAFF
cdr3_nt: TGCAGCGTTGACGGCGGAATTAACACTGAAGCTTTCTTT
j_call: TRBJ1-1
v_call: TRBV29-1
d_call: .
clone_size: .

cdr3_aa: CASSDPLLPYAGIDNEQFF
cdr3_nt: TGTGCCAGCAGTGACCCCCTGCTCCCTTACGCGGGAATTGACAATGAGCAGTTCTTC
j_call: TRBJ2-1
v_call: TRBV6-8
d_call: .
clone_size: .

cdr3_aa: CASTSDRGTDTQYF
cdr3_nt: TGTGCCAGCACTTCGGACCGAGGGACAGATACGCAGTATTTT
j_call: TRBJ2-3
v_call: TRBV2
d_call: .
clone_size: once

cdr3_aa: CASSLDEGIETQYF
cdr3_nt: TGCGCCAGCAGCTTGGATGAGGGAATAGAGACCCAGTACTTC
j_call: TRBJ2-5
v_call: TRBV5-1
d_call: .
clone_size: few

cdr3_aa: CASLQALAGAHEQYF
cdr3_nt: TGTGCCAGCCTCCAGGCCTTAGCGGGAGCCCACGAGCAGTACTTC
j_call: TRBJ2-7
v_call: TRBV27
d_call: TRBD2
clone_size: few

cdr3_aa: CASSGGTVETQYF
cdr3_nt: TGTGCCAGCAGCGGCGGGACAGTGGAGACCCAGTACTTC
j_call: TRBJ2-5
v_call: TRBV5-6
d_call: .
clone_size: few